This TCR beta chain derives from a study of siplizumab effects on memory and regulatory T cells. Whole-study results and caveats: Apparently more diverse than memory cells, naive T cells also seemed major alloresponse contributors. The study found that mappable alloreactive CD4+ clones averaged roughly 70% Treg-derived with siplizumab and roughly 27% in controls. Alloreactive clones mapping to unstimulated subsets formed only a minor fraction.

Profiled with immunoSEQ multiplex PCR; TCRdb holds only in-frame clones, not every one. The repertoire holds 100,000 or so clones, with 91% as singletons. The V gene's germline CDR1 is SGHNT and CDR2 YYREEE (reference sequence). The CDR3 spans 16 residues. The V gene lost 4 bases and the J gene lost 3 bases, with 18 bases spanning the gap. On this clone: What it recognizes is unknown.

This receptor was taken from a human donor in good health. Some clones in this sample may be carry-over from other donors' samples. The V gene is TRBV5-4, the J gene TRBJ2-3; a possible D gene is TRBD1 (6 bases). Sequenced material: CD4+ T cells sorted from blood. The CDR3 nucleotides read TGTGCCAGCAGCGCCCAGTTGAACAGGGTGACAGATACGCAGTATTTT. It translates to CASSAQLNRVTDTQYF.